The clone carrying this T cell receptor (beta chain) showed up just a few times. Its target is not known. Each cDNA molecule carried a unique molecular identifier. Each CDR3 protein is one row after TCRdb ran MiXCR on the 5' RACE reads. The data show tens of thousands of distinct CDR3 sequences, with 14% seen just once and 6.1% held by the top ten. CDR1 is SGHTA and CDR2 is FQGTGA in the germline V gene. This CDR3 comprises 13 residues. V was trimmed by 2 bases and J by 3 bases, leaving 7 bases between them. This sample is drawn from a study of early T cells in non-severe SARS-CoV-2 infection. Study-level information: RNA in bulk from unsorted whole blood was sequenced, and chains were unpaired. Overall study results and limits: Database matching using VDJdb favored anti-spike CD8 responses, with private and CD4 specificities left missing.

The TCR originated in an adult who was a healthcare worker with PCR-confirmed SARS-CoV-2 infection or an uninfected control (not recorded which). V gene TRBV7-3 combines with J gene TRBJ1-1; no firm D call. Sequencing was carried out using whole blood. The CDR3: CASSLEGDTEAFF. The CDR3 DNA reads TGTGCCAGCAGCTTAGAAGGAGACACTGAAGCTTTCTTT.